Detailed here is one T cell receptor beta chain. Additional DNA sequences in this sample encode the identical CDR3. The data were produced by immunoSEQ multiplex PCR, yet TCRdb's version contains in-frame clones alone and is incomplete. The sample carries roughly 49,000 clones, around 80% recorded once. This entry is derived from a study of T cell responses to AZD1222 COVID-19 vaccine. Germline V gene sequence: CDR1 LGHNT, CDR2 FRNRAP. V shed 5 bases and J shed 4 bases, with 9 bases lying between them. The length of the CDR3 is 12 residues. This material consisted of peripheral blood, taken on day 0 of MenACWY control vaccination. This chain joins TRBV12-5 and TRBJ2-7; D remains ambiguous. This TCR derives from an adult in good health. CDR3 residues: CASGPTVYEQYF. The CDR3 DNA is TGTGCTAGTGGTCCCACCGTGTACGAGCAGTACTTC.